This TCR beta chain was captured by sequencing in a study of blood T cell repertoires in COVID-19. The data were produced by immunoSEQ multiplex PCR, yet TCRdb's version contains in-frame clones alone and is incomplete. Of some 130,000 clones listed, around 88% are singletons. Recovery among Cohort 3 donors was established by two negative PCRs, clearance, or symptom resolution. The trim removed 5 bases at V and 2 bases at J, leaving 11 bases unmatched. Germline values: CDR1 LNHDA, CDR2 SQIVND (reference sequence). This CDR3 has 19 amino acids. The J gene is TRBJ2-3, the V gene TRBV19; 15 bases align to TRBD2. The sample taken for sequencing was PBMCs or T cells enriched from blood (not recorded which). This sequence originates from a woman aged 45-65 years who had recovered from COVID-19. CDR3 loop: CASSLPGLAGGTFTDTQYF. The CDR3, as DNA: TGTGCCAGTAGTTTACCGGGACTAGCGGGGGGCACGTTCACAGATACGCAGTATTTT. The entire variable domain, with the rest obtained from reference TRBV19 and TRBJ2-3, is as follows: DGGITQSPKYLFRKEGQNVTLSCEQNLNHDAMYWYRQDPGQGLRLIYYSQIVNDFQKGDIAEGYSVSREKKESFPLTVTSAQKNPTAFYLCASSLPGLAGGTFTDTQYFGPGTRLTVL.